These 24 T cell receptor beta chains were all obtained from the same sample, sequenced in a study of blood T cell repertoires in COVID-19. Some clones are missing from TCRdb's copy, which holds only in-frame ones; the method was immunoSEQ multiplex PCR. Of around 400,000 clones in the sample, around nine tenths were seen once. Specimen: PBMCs or T cells enriched from blood (not recorded which). The receptors shown here come from a woman aged 18 to 35 who had been exposed to COVID-19.

J is TRBJ2-7 and V is TRBV5-8, with D perhaps TRBD2 (6 bases). This CDR3 is 17 amino acids long. Trimming removed 0 bases at V and 0 bases at J, with 16 bases between. Germline V CDR1 and CDR2: SGHTS, YDEGEE. The CDR3 is CASSLDFLLDYSYEQYF. The CDR3 coding sequence is TGTGCCAGCAGCTTGGATTTCTTATTGGACTACTCCTACGAGCAGTACTTC.

The chain has TRBV20-1 and TRBJ2-7; 11 bases agree with TRBD2. Germline-derived CDR1 and CDR2 are DFQATT and SNEGSKA (reference sequence). With V trimmed by 5 bases and J by 6 bases, 18 bases remained unmatched. This CDR3 spans 17 amino acids. The CDR3 nucleotides are TGCAGTGCTCGTGTTAGCGGGAGGGCTGGGCTTCTTAGCGAGCAGTACTTC. It specifies CSARVSGRAGLLSEQYF.

This rearrangement joins TRBV4-2 to TRBJ1-4; perhaps TRBD1 as D (6 bases). CDR1 is LGHNA and CDR2 is YNFKEQ in the germline V gene. With 3 bases removed from V and 3 bases from J, the gap between germline ends came to 14 bases. This CDR3 has 16 amino acids. This CDR3 reads CASSQEQGDPNEKLFF. CDR3 coding DNA: TGTGCCAGCAGCCAGGAACAGGGAGACCCTAATGAAAAACTGTTTTTT.

The chain couples TRBV3-1 (or the pseudogene TRBV3-2) to TRBJ2-6; 8 nucleotides line up with TRBD2. This CDR3 is built from 18 residues. Germline V CDR1 and CDR2: LGHDT, YNNKEL (reference sequence). The V segment lost 1 base and the J segment 0 bases; nucleotides outside the gene matches: 5. The CDR3 sequence is CASSQAGGRSSGANVLTF. The CDR3 nucleotides are TGTGCCAGCAGCCAAGCGGGGGGGCGGAGCTCTGGGGCCAACGTCCTGACTTTC.

This rearrangement joins TRBV3-1 (or the pseudogene TRBV3-2) to TRBJ2-1; 7 nucleotides align to TRBD1. Germline V gene lookup returns CDR1 LGHDT and CDR2 YNNKEL (reference sequence). This CDR3 is 17 amino acids long. V dropped 5 bases and J dropped 4; count of bases not matched to a gene: 14. The CDR3 bases are TGTGCCAGCAGCACGCCCGATGGCAGGGGGTCATACAATGAGCAGTTCTTC. Amino acid sequence: CASSTPDGRGSYNEQFF.

The chain combines TRBV2 with TRBJ1-6; 8 nucleotides match TRBD1. CDR3 length equals 16 residues. V gave up 3 bases and J gave up 7 bases; unmatched junction bases: 8. Germline V gene data show CDR1 as SNHLY and CDR2 as FYNNEI. The CDR3 sequence is CASSDRTGRRNSPLHF. DNA of the CDR3: TGTGCCAGCAGTGACAGGACAGGGAGGCGGAATTCACCCCTCCACTTT.

The chain has TRBV3-1 (or the pseudogene TRBV3-2) and TRBJ2-7; 7 bases match TRBD2. The CDR3 extends over 16 amino acids. V shed 0 bases and J 4 bases; nucleotides not matched to a gene: 9. Germline V CDR1 and CDR2: LGHDT, YNNKEL (reference sequence). CDR3 DNA sequence: TGTGCCAGCAGCCAAGAGGATCGGCAGGGACTATACGAGCAGTACTTC. Translated, it gives CASSQEDRQGLYEQYF.

In DNA, the CDR3 is TGTGCCAGCAGCTTAAAGGGGAACACTGGTTGCGCGCACGAGCAGTACTTC. Translating gives CASSLKGNTGCAHEQYF. The rearrangement uses TRBV7-7 and TRBJ2-7, with D possibly being TRBD1 (5 bases). Trimming pared 2 bases from V and 5 bases from J, leaving 22 bases between. Germline loops: CDR1 SSHAT, CDR2 FNYEAQ (reference sequence). This CDR3 has 17 amino acids. Filled out from reference TRBV7-7 and TRBJ2-7, the complete variable domain reads GAGVSQSPRYKVTKRGQDVTLRCDPISSHATLYWYQQALGQGPEFLTYFNYEAQPDKSGLPSDRFSAERPEGSISTLTIQRTEQRDSAMYRCASSLKGNTGCAHEQYFGPGTRLTVT.

This clone is a singleton in its sample. The chain joins TRBV5-1 to TRBJ2-3; 9 bases are a match to TRBD1. The CDR3 covers 16 residues. Germline-derived CDR1 and CDR2 are SGHRS and YFSETQ. After removal of 4 bases from V and 5 bases from J, the junction contained 11 bases not matched to a gene. CDR3 bases: TGCGCCAGCAGCCCGGGACAGGGAGGAGTAAAAGATACGCAGTATTTT. Amino acid sequence: CASSPGQGGVKDTQYF.

V is TRBV7-2 and J is TRBJ2-5; 7 bases line up with TRBD2. V dropped 5 bases and J dropped 3; count of bases not matched to a gene: 9. The V gene's germline CDR1 is SGHTA and CDR2 FQGNSA. The CDR3 is 15 residues long. CDR3 in DNA: TGTGCCAGCAGCATAGTAGCGGGCCCCGAAGAGACCCAGTACTTC. Its translation: CASSIVAGPEETQYF.

The rearrangement joins TRBV5-1 to TRBJ2-3; 9 bases are a match to TRBD1. Germline CDR1 and CDR2: SGHRS and YFSETQ. J gave up 9 bases and V 3 bases, and 8 bases lay outside the gene matches. The CDR3 consists of 14 residues. The CDR3 DNA reads TGCGCCAGCAGCTCGTCGGGACAGGGTTTAACGCAGTATTTT. Its protein is CASSSSGQGLTQYF.

This clone has only one observation. The rearrangement uses TRBV11-2 and TRBJ2-5; tentative D call: TRBD2 (6 bases). CDR1 and CDR2 (germline): SGHAT, FQNNGV. The CDR3 consists of 14 residues. The V and J ends lost 3 bases and 5 bases respectively, with 13 bases between them. The CDR3 is CASSLGLARETQYF. The DNA for the CDR3 is TGTGCCAGCAGCTTGGGGCTAGCGCGGGAGACCCAGTACTTC.

The rearrangement links TRBV5-1 to TRBJ2-2; the D gene is possibly TRBD1 (7 bases). This CDR3 comprises 17 residues. Germline V gene sequence: CDR1 SGHRS, CDR2 YFSETQ. The V end was cut by 0 bases, the J end by 1 base, with 13 bases between. The CDR3 DNA reads TGCGCCAGCAGCTTGGCGGGGGACAGCCTGAACACCGGGGAGCTGTTTTTT. It encodes CASSLAGDSLNTGELFF.

This chain uses TRBV28 with TRBJ1-1, with 8 positions matching TRBD1. This CDR3 comprises 18 residues. V shed 5 bases, J shed 6 bases, and the junction held 20 bases outside the gene matches. Germline CDR1 is MDHEN and CDR2 is SYDVKM. For the CDR3, the DNA is TGTGCCAGCAGTACTAACCCCCCCCCAGACAGGGGAGGAGCTGAAGCTTTCTTT. Residues: CASSTNPPPDRGGAEAFF. Complete variable domain (other parts from reference TRBV28 and TRBJ1-1): DVKVTQSSRYLVKRTGEKVFLECVQDMDHENMFWYRQDPGLGLRLIYFSYDVKMKEKGDIPEGYSVSREKKERFSLILESASTNQTSMYLCASSTNPPPDRGGAEAFFGQGTRLTVV.

The chain carries TRBV10-1 and TRBJ1-1; possibly TRBD1 for D (5 bases). CDR1 and CDR2 from the germline V gene are WNHNN and SYGVQD (reference sequence). This CDR3 has 17 amino acids. V lost 2 bases, J lost 0 bases, and 16 bases lay in between. Here the CDR3 reads CASSEQGKERMNTEAFF. As DNA, the CDR3 is TGCGCCAGCAGTGAGCAGGGAAAGGAACGGATGAACACTGAAGCTTTCTTT.

The chain employs TRBV7-9 and TRBJ1-1, with 9 nucleotides matching TRBD1. V gave up 5 bases and J gave up 6 bases; unmatched junction bases: 4. CDR1 and CDR2 (germline): SEHNR, FQNEAQ (reference sequence). The CDR3 sequence is 13 residues long. The CDR3 here is CASSHGDRAEAFF. For the CDR3, the DNA is TGTGCCAGCAGCCATGGGGACAGGGCTGAAGCTTTCTTT. Full variable domain (remainder filled in from reference TRBV7-9 and TRBJ1-1): DTGVSQNPRHKITKRGQNVTFRCDPISEHNRLYWYRQTLGQGPEFLTYFQNEAQLEKSRLLSDRFSAERPKGSFSTLEIQRTEQGDSAMYLCASSHGDRAEAFFGQGTRLTVV.

Concerning this clone: The same CDR3 also results from other DNA sequences found in this sample. V and J are TRBV5-4 and TRBJ2-7; the D is unclear. The CDR3 spans 13 residues. Germline-derived CDR1 and CDR2 are SGHNT and YYREEE (reference sequence). V shed 0 bases and J shed 3 bases, with 7 bases lying between them. The CDR3 DNA reads as TGTGCCAGCAGCTTGGCTGGCAGCTACGAGCAGTACTTC. Translating it yields CASSLAGSYEQYF.

The chain carries TRBV7-2 and TRBJ1-4; 9 nucleotides agree with TRBD1. This CDR3 spans 16 amino acids. The germline gives CDR1 SGHTA, CDR2 FQGNSA. Germline trimming cut 4 bases from V and 5 bases from J; bases unmatched to any gene: 8. As DNA, the CDR3 is TGTGCCAGCAGCTCAGGACAGGGGAGCCGGAATGAAAAACTGTTTTTT. Translating it yields CASSSGQGSRNEKLFF.

This chain connects TRBV4-1 to TRBJ2-1; D is perhaps TRBD2 (6 bases). The V gene lost 7 bases and the J gene lost 3 bases, with 19 bases spanning the gap. Looked up from germline, CDR1 is MGHRA and CDR2 is YSYEKL. The CDR3 is 16 amino acids. Here the CDR3 reads CASTSFRTTDYNEQFF. In DNA, the CDR3 is TGCGCCAGCACCTCGTTTCGGACTACCGACTACAATGAGCAGTTCTTC.

CDR3 region: CARIREGNYGYTF. The CDR3 DNA reads as TGTGCCAGAATCAGGGAGGGGAACTATGGCTACACCTTC. This chain uses TRBV2 with TRBJ1-2; D is possibly TRBD1 (5 bases). This CDR3 is built from 13 residues. The V end lost 9 bases, the J end lost 2 bases, and 13 bases lay between the germline ends. Germline V lookup: CDR1 SNHLY, CDR2 FYNNEI.

The chain employs TRBV27 and TRBJ2-1, with a tentative D call TRBD1 (6 bases). Germline CDR1 reads MNHEY; CDR2 reads SMNVEV (reference sequence). V lost 6 bases and J lost 2, with 17 bases in between. The CDR3 runs to 16 residues. CDR3 in amino acids: CASSRTDSPPYNEQFF. CDR3 nucleotides: TGTGCCAGCAGCCGAACGGACAGCCCTCCCTACAATGAGCAGTTCTTC.

The chain uses TRBV28 and TRBJ2-3, with a weak D call TRBD1 (6 bases). The CDR3 is 16 amino acids. Germline V gives CDR1 MDHEN, CDR2 SYDVKM. Trimming pared 2 bases from V and 0 bases from J, leaving 12 bases between. DNA for the CDR3: TGTGCCAGCAGTTTAGGAACAGGGTTAAGCACAGATACGCAGTATTTT. Its protein product is CASSLGTGLSTDTQYF.

This chain joins TRBV28 and TRBJ1-4; D remains unclear. From germline, CDR1 is MDHEN and CDR2 SYDVKM. Trimming shortened V by 5 bases and J by 3 bases, and 13 bases separated the two germline ends. CDR3 length equals 15 residues. The CDR3 here is CASSQTTPANEKLFF. The CDR3 coding sequence is TGTGCCAGCAGTCAGACGACACCGGCTAATGAAAAACTGTTTTTT. Variable domain in full (rest from reference TRBV28 and TRBJ1-4): DVKVTQSSRYLVKRTGEKVFLECVQDMDHENMFWYRQDPGLGLRLIYFSYDVKMKEKGDIPEGYSVSREKKERFSLILESASTNQTSMYLCASSQTTPANEKLFFGSGTQLSVL.

This clone was seen a single time. The J gene is TRBJ2-1, the V gene TRBV30; D is undetermined. The length of the CDR3 is 14 residues. Germline lookup yields CDR1 GTSNPN and CDR2 SVGIG (reference sequence). V was pared by 0 bases and J by 4 bases, with 10 bases between. The CDR3 sequence is CAWSVGLTYNEQFF. The CDR3 DNA reads as TGTGCCTGGAGTGTCGGGTTGACTTACAATGAGCAGTTCTTC.